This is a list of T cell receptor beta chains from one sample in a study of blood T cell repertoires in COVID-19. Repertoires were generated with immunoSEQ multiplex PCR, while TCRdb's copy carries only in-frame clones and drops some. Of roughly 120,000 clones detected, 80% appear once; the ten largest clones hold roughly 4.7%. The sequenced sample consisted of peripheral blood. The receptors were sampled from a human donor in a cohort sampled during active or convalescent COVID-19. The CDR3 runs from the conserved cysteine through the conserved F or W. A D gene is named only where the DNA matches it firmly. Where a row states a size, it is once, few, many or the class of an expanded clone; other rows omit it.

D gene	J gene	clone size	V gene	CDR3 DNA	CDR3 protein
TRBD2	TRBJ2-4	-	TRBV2	TGTGCCAGCAGGTCGACTAGCGGGAGGTACATTCAGTACTTC	CASRSTSGRYIQYF
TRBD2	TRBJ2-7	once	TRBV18	TGTGCCAGCTCACCACTAGCGGGGAGCTCCTACGAGCAGTACTTC	CASSPLAGSSYEQYF
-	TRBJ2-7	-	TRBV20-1	TGCAGTGGGAAGTGGGGGACTGAGCAGTACTTC	CSGKWGTEQYF
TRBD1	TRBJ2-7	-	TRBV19	TGTGCCAGTAGTGCCAGGGACAGGGTCCTTTACGAGCAGTACTTC	CASSARDRVLYEQYF
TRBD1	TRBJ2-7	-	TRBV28	TGTGCCAGCAGTTCCACAGGGGTTCCTCCCTACGAGCAGTACTTC	CASSSTGVPPYEQYF
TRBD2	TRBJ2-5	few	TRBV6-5	TGTGCCAGCAGTTACGGCGGGGGGGCCGGGGAGACCCAGTACTTC	CASSYGGGAGETQYF
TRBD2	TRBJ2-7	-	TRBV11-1	TGTGCCAGCAGCCCCGAACTAGCGGTGGGCGAGCAGTACTTC	CASSPELAVGEQYF
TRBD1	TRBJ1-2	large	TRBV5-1	TGCGCCAGCAGCGTGACAGGGGGCCAGGGATATGGCTACACCTTC	CASSVTGGQGYGYTF
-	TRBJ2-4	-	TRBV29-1	TGCAGCGTGGAACAGGGCAATCAGTACTTC	CSVEQGNQYF
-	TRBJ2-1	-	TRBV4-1	TGCGCCAGCAGCCAGCATCGTTTAGATAGCTCCTACAATGAGCAGTTCTTC	CASSQHRLDSSYNEQFF
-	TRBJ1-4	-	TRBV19	TGTGCCAGTAGTATTGGAGGGGCGATGTTTCGGTTT	CASSIGGAMFRF
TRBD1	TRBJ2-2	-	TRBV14	TGTGCCAGCAGCCAAGATCGTGGGACAGGGGGCTTTTCGTGGACCGGGGAGCTGTTTTTT	CASSQDRGTGGFSWTGELFF
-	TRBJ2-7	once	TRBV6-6	TGTGCCAGCAGTCCCACGGGTCGACGGGACTACGAGCAGTACTTC	CASSPTGRRDYEQYF
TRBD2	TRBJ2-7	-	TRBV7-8	TGTGCCAGCAGCTCGCAGGGACTAGCGGGAGTCGAGCAGTACTTC	CASSSQGLAGVEQYF
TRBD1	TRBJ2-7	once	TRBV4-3	TGCGCCAGCAGCCCAAAGACAGGGACGGTCTACGAGCAGTACTTC	CASSPKTGTVYEQYF
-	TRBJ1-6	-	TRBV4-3	TGCGCCAGCAGCCAAGATTGGGCACAAAACAATTCACCCCTCCACTTT	CASSQDWAQNNSPLHF
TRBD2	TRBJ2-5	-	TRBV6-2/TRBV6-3	TGTGCCAGCAGTTACCCAGCGGGGGGAGAAGAGACCCAGTACTTC	CASSYPAGGEETQYF
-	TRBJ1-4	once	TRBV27	TGTGCCAGCAGTTACCGGCAGGGGCCTGCAACTAATGAAAAACTGTTTTTT	CASSYRQGPATNEKLFF
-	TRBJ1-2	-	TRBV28	TGTGCCAGCAGAACAACCGAGCAGGTCTTCAACTATGGCTACACCTTC	CASRTTEQVFNYGYTF
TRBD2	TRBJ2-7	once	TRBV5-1	TGCGCCAGCAGCTTGGAACCAGGGACTAACGAGCAGTACTTC	CASSLEPGTNEQYF
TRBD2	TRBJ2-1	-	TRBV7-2	TGTGCCAGCAGCTTTTCGGGGGGACTCTACAATGAGCAGTTCTTC	CASSFSGGLYNEQFF
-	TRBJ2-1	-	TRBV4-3	TGCGCCAGCAGCCAAGATCGGAGCAGGGGCAACAATGAGCAGTTCTTC	CASSQDRSRGNNEQFF
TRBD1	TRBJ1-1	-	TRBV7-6	TGTGCCAGCAGCAAGGGACAGACGAACACTGAAGCTTTCTTT	CASSKGQTNTEAFF
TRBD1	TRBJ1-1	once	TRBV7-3	TGTGCCAGCAGCTTAATCGGGTGGACAGGGGGCGATCTACGGAACACTGAAGCTTTCTTT	CASSLIGWTGGDLRNTEAFF
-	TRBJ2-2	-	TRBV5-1	TGCGCCGGTCGGACTACCGCGAACACCGGGGAGCTGTTTTTT	CAGRTTANTGELFF
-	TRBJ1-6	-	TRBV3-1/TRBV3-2	TGTGCCAGCAGCCGGCAGGGTTTTGGGAATTCACCCCTCCACTTT	CASSRQGFGNSPLHF
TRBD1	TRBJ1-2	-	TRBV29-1	TGCAGCGCCGGTCCCGGGACAGGGTTGAGTGGCTACACCTTC	CSAGPGTGLSGYTF
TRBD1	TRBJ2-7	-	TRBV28	TGTGCCAGCCAAACCTGGGGGACAGCCTACGAGCAGTACTTC	CASQTWGTAYEQYF
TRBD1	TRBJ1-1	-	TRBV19	TGTGCCAGTAGTATAAACGGACAGGGGGCGTGGATAACCACTGAAGCTTTCTTT	CASSINGQGAWITTEAFF
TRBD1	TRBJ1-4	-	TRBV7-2	TGTGCCAGCAGCTTACGAGGGACAGGGGACAAACTGTTTTTT	CASSLRGTGDKLFF
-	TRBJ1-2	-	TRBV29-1	TGCAGCGTTTCGATGGACAGTAACTATGGCTACACCTTC	CSVSMDSNYGYTF
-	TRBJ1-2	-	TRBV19	TGTGCCAGTAGTATGTTCGGCGGCCGCTCCAACTATGGCTACACCTTC	CASSMFGGRSNYGYTF
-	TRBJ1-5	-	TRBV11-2	TGTGCCAGCAGCTTAGGAGGTAGGGGTAGCAATCAGCCCCAGCATTTT	CASSLGGRGSNQPQHF
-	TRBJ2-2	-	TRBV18	TGTGCCAGCTCACCTTCCCTAGGCGGGGAGCTGTTTTTT	CASSPSLGGELFF
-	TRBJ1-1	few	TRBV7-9	TGTGCCAGCAGCCTCAGACAGCTGGCTGAAGCTTTCTTT	CASSLRQLAEAFF
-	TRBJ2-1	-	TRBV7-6	TGTGCCAGCAGCTTCCAGTCCTACAATGAGCAGTTCTTC	CASSFQSYNEQFF
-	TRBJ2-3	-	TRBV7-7	TGTGCCAGCAGCTTACGGGGGGCCGGCACAGATACGCAGTATTTT	CASSLRGAGTDTQYF
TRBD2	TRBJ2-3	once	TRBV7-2	TGTGCCAGCAGCTCGACTAGCGGGGCCTTTACTAGCACAGATACGCAGTATTTT	CASSSTSGAFTSTDTQYF
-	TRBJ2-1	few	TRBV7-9	TGTGCCAGCAGCTTAGACGGGAGCATCACCAATGAGCAGTTCTTC	CASSLDGSITNEQFF
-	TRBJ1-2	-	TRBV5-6	TGTGCCAGCAGCTTGGCGGGGGTCTTCGGTGGCTACACCTTC	CASSLAGVFGGYTF
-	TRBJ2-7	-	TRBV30	TGTGCCTGGAGTCCACTTCACGAGCAGTACTTC	CAWSPLHEQYF
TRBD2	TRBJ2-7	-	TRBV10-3	TGTGCCATCAGTGGCGGGGGGTACGAGCAGTACTTC	CAISGGGYEQYF
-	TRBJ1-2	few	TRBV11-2	TGTGCCAGCAGCTACTTAGGGGGAGGGCTGCTTGGGGGCTACACCTTC	CASSYLGGGLLGGYTF
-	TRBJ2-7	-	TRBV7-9	TGTGCCAGCAGCTTAGGCGGGTTCTCCTACGAGCAGTACTTC	CASSLGGFSYEQYF
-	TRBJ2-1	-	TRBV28	TGTGCCAGCAGTTTATCTTGGCGGGTGGTCTACAATGAGCAGTTCTTC	CASSLSWRVVYNEQFF
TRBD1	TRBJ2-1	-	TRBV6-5	TGTGCCAGCAGTTACAGAGGACAGGGGGTTCGTGAGCAGTTCTTC	CASSYRGQGVREQFF
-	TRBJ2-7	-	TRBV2	TGTGCCAGCAGACCCATCGGGCAGGGCGGATACATCGAGCAGTACTTC	CASRPIGQGGYIEQYF
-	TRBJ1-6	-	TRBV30	TGTGCCTGGAGGGGGGGACTGGCACCCCTCCACTTT	CAWRGGLAPLHF
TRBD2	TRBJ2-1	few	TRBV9	TGTGCCAGCAGCGCCCGGATGGGACTAGCGGGGAGAAATGAGCAGTTCTTC	CASSARMGLAGRNEQFF
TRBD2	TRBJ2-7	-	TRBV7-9	TGTGCCAGCAGCTTAGTTATCCTAGCGGCCGAGGTCTCCTACGAGCAGTACTTC	CASSLVILAAEVSYEQYF
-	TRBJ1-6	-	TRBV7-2	TGTGCCAGCAGCTTAGCGTCCACCTACTTGGATAATTCACCCCTCCACTTT	CASSLASTYLDNSPLHF
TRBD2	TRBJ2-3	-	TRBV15	TGTGCCACCCAGCGGGAGCTACAATGGGGCACAGATACGCAGTATTTT	CATQRELQWGTDTQYF
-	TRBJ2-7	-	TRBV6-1	TGTGCCAGCAGTGACCCTACTAGGCCACACGAGCAGTACTTC	CASSDPTRPHEQYF
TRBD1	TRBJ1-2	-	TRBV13	TGTGCCAGCAGCTTAATCTTTGCAGGGGGACCGGGTGGCTACACCTTC	CASSLIFAGGPGGYTF